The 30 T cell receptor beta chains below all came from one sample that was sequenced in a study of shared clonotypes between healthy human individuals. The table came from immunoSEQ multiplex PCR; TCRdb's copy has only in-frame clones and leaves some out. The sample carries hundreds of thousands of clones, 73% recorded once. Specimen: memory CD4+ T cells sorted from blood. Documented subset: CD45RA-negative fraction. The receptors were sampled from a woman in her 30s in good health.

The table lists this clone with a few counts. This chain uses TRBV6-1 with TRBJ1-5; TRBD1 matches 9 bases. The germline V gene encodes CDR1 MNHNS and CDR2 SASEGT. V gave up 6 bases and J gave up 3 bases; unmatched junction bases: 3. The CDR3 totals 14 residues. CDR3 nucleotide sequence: TGTGCCAGCAGAGGGACAGGGAACAATCAGCCCCAGCATTTT. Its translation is CASRGTGNNQPQHF.

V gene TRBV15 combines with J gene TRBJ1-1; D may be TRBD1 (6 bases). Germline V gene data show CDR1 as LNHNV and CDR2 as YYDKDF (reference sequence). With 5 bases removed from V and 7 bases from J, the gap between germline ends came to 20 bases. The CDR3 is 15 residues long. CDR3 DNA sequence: TGTGCCACCAGCCCTGGGGGCCAGGCGTTTGATGAAGCTTTCTTT. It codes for CATSPGGQAFDEAFF.

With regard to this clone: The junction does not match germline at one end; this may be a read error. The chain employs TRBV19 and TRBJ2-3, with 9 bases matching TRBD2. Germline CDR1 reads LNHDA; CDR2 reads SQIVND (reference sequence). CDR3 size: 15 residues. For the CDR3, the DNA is TGTGCCAGTAGCATAGCGGGAGTTATCACAGATACGCAGTATTTT. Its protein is CASSIAGVITDTQYF.

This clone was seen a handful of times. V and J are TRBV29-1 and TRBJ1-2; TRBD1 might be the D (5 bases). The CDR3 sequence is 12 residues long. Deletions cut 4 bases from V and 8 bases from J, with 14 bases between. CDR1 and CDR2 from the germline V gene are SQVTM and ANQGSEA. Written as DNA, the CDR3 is TGCAGCGTTGGGGACGGAGGGTACGGCTACACCTTC. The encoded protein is CSVGDGGYGYTF.

This CDR3 reads CASRNTQSYGYTF. CDR3 DNA sequence: TGTGCCAGCAGGAACACTCAGTCCTATGGCTACACCTTC. The chain employs TRBV5-4 and TRBJ1-2; the D is unclear. Trimming pared 5 bases from V and 4 bases from J, leaving 12 bases between. The CDR3 has 13 residues. Germline CDR1 SGHNT, CDR2 YYREEE (reference sequence).

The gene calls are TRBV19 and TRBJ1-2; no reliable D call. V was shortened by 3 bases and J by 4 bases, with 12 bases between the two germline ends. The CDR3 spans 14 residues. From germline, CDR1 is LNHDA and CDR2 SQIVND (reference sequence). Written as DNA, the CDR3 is TGTGCCAGTAGTATTCTATTGGGAACCTATGGCTACACCTTC. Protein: CASSILLGTYGYTF.

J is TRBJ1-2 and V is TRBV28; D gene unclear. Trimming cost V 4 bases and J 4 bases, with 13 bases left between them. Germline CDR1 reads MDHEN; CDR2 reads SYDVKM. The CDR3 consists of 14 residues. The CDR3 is CASSSPRRSYGYTF. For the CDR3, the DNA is TGTGCCAGCAGTTCCCCGCGGAGGAGCTATGGCTACACCTTC.

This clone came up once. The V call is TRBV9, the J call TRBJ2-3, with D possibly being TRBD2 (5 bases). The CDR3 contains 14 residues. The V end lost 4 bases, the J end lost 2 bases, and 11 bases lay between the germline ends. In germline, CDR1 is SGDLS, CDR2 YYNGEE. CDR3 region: CASSYGMTTDTQYF. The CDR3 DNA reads TGTGCCAGCAGCTACGGGATGACCACAGATACGCAGTATTTT.

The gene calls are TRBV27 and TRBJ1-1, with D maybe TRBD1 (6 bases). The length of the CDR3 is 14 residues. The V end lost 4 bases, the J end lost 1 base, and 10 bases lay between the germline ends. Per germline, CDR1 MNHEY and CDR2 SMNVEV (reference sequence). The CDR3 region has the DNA TGTGCCAGCAGTTATCAGGGGTGGAACACTGAAGCTTTCTTT. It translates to CASSYQGWNTEAFF.

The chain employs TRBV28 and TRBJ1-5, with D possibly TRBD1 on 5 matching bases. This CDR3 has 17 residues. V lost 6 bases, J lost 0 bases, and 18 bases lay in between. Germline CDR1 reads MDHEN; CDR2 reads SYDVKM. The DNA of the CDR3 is TGTGCCAGCAGCTCCACGCACCGGGACGGTAGCAATCAGCCCCAGCATTTT. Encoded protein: CASSSTHRDGSNQPQHF.

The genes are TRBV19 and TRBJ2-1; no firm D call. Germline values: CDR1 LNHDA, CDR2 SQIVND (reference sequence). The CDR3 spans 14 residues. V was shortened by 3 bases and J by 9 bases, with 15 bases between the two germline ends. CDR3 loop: CASSIGTGLSEQFF. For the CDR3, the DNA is TGTGCCAGTAGTATTGGCACTGGGCTAAGTGAGCAGTTCTTC.

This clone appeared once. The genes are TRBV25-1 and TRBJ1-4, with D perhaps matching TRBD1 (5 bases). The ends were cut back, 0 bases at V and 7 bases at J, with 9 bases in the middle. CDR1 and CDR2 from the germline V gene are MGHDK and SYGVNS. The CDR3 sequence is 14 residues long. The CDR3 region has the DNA TGTGCCAGCAGTGAATATTACCAGGGTGAAAAACTGTTTTTT. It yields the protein CASSEYYQGEKLFF.

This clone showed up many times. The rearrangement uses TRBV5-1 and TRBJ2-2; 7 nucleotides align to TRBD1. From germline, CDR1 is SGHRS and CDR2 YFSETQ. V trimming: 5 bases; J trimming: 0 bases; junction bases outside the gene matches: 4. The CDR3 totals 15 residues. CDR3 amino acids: CASSTGTANTGELFF. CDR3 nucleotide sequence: TGCGCCAGCAGTACCGGGACAGCGAACACCGGGGAGCTGTTTTTT. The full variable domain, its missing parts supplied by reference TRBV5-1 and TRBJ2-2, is KAGVTQTPRYLIKTRGQQVTLSCSPISGHRSVSWYQQTPGQGLQFLFEYFSETQRNKGNFPGRFSGRQFSNSRSEMNVSTLELGDSALYLCASSTGTANTGELFFGEGSRLTVL.

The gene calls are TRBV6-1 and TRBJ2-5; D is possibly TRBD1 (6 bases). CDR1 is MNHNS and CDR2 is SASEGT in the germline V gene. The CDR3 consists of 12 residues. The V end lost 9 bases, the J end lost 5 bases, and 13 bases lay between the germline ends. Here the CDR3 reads CASRVQGETQYF. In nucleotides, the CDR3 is TGTGCCAGTAGGGTCCAGGGGGAGACCCAGTACTTC.

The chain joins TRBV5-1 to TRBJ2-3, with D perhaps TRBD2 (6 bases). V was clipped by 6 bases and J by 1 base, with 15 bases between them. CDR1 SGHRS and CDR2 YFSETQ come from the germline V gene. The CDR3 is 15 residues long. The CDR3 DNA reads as TGCGCCAGCACACGCGGGACGCGGGGCACAGATACGCAGTATTTT. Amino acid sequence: CASTRGTRGTDTQYF.

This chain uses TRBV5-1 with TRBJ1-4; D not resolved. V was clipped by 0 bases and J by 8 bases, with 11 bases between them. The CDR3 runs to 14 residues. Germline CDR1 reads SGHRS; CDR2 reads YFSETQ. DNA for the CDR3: TGCGCCAGCAGCTTGGACCAGAACATAGAAAAACTGTTTTTT. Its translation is CASSLDQNIEKLFF.

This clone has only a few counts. In DNA form, the CDR3 reads TGTGCCTGGAGTCCGACAGGGGGTGGCTACACCTTC. This codes for CAWSPTGGGYTF. The V call is TRBV30, the J call TRBJ1-2; 9 nucleotides line up with TRBD1. V was clipped by 2 bases and J by 7 bases; unmatched bases: 2. CDR1 and CDR2 (germline): GTSNPN, SVGIG (reference sequence). The CDR3 runs to 12 residues. Full variable domain (remainder filled in from reference TRBV30 and TRBJ1-2): SQTIHQWPATLVQPVGSPLSLECTVEGTSNPNLYWYRQAAGRGLQLLFYSVGIGQISSEVPQNLSASRPQDRQFILSSKKLLLSDSGFYLCAWSPTGGGYTFGSGTRLTVV.

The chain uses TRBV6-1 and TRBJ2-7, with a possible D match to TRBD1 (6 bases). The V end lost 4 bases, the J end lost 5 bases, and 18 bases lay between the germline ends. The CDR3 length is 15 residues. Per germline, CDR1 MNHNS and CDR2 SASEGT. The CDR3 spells CASSGEIRGVHEQYF. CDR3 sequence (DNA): TGTGCCAGCAGTGGTGAGATCAGGGGTGTCCACGAGCAGTACTTC.

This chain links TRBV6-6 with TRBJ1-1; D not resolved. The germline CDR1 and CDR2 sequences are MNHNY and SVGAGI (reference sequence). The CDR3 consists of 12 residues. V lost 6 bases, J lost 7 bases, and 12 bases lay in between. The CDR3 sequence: CASRAVLGEAFF. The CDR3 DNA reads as TGTGCCAGCAGAGCCGTCCTCGGTGAAGCTTTCTTT.

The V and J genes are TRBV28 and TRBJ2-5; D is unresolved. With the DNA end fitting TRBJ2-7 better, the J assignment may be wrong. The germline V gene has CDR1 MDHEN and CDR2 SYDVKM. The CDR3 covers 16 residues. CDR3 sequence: CASSSPSGPAPYEQYF. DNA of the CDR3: TGTGCCAGCAGCTCCCCATCCGGACCAGCCCCCTACGAGCAGTACTTC.

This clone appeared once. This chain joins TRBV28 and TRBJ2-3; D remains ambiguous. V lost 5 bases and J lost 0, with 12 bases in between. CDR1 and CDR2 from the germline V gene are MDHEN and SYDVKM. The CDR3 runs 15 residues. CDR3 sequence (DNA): TGTGCCAGCAGTCCGGCAGCCCCTAGCACAGATACGCAGTATTTT. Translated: CASSPAAPSTDTQYF.

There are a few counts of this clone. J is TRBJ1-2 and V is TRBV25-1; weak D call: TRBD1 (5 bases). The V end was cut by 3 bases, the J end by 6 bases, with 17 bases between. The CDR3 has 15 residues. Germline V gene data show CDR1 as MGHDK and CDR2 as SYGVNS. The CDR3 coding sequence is TGTGCCAGCAGTGATGACGCCGGGACTGCGGATGGCTACACCTTC. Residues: CASSDDAGTADGYTF.

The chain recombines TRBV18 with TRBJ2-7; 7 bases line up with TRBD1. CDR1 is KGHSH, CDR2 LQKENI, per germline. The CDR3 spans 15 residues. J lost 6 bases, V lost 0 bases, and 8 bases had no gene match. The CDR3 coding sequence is TGTGCCAGCTCACCACCGCAAGAGGGGGCGGGCGAGCAGTACTTC. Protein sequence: CASSPPQEGAGEQYF. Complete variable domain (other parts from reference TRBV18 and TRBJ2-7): NAGVMQNPRHLVRRRGQEARLRCSPMKGHSHVYWYRQLPEEGLKFMVYLQKENIIDESGMPKERFSAEFPKEGPSILRIQQVVRGDSAAYFCASSPPQEGAGEQYFGPGTRLTVT.

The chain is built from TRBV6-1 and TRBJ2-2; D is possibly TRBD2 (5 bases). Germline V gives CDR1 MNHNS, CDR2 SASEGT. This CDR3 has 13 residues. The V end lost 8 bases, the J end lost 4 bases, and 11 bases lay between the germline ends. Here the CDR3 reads CASPRRGTGELFF. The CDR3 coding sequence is TGTGCCAGCCCTAGACGGGGCACCGGGGAGCTGTTTTTT.

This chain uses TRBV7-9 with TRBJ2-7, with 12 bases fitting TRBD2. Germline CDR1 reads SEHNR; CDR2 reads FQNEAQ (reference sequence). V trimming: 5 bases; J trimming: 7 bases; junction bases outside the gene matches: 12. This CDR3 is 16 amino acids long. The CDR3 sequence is CASSPKRLAGAGEQYF. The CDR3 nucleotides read TGTGCCAGCAGCCCTAAGCGACTAGCGGGAGCGGGGGAGCAGTACTTC.

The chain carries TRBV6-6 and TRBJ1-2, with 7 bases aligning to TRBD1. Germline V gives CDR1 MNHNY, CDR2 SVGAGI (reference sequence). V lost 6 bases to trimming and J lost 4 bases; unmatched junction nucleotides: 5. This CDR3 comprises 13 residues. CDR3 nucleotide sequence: TGTGCCAGCAGGGGACAGATCATCTATGGCTACACCTTC. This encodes CASRGQIIYGYTF.

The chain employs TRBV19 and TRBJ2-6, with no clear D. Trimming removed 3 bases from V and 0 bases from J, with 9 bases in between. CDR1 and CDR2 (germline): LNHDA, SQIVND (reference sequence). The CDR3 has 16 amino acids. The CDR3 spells CASSIDGTSGANVLTF. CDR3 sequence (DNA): TGTGCCAGTAGTATCGACGGAACCTCTGGGGCCAACGTCCTGACTTTC.

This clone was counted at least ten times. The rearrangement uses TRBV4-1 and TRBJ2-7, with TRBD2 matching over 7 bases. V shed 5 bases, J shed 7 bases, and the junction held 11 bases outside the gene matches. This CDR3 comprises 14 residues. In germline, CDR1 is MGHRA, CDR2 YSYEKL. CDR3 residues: CASSETSQVLEQYF. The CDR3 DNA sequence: TGCGCCAGCAGCGAGACTAGCCAGGTCTTGGAGCAGTACTTC.

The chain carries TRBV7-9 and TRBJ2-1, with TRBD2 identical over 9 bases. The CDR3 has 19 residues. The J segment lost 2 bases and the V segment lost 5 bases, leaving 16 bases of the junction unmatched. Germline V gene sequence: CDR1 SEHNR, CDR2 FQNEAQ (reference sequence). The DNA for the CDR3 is TGTGCCAGCAGCCCCCTCGATAGCGGGAGAGTAGGCACCTACAATGAGCAGTTCTTC. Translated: CASSPLDSGRVGTYNEQFF.

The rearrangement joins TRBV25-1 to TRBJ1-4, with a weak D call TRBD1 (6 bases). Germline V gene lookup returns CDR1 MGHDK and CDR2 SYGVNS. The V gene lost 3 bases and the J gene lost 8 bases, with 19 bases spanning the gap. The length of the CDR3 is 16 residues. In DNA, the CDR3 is TGTGCCAGCAGTGATCAAAACCCAGGGGCCGGAGAAAAACTGTTTTTT. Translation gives CASSDQNPGAGEKLFF.